This T cell receptor beta chain was documented in a study of CD8 T cells in ankylosing spondylitis. Note on this clonotype: Its antigen remains unidentified.

The CDR3 is 15 residues long. CDR1 and CDR2 from the germline V gene are MNHNS and SASEGT. With 8 bases removed from V and 6 bases from J, the gap between germline ends came to 21 bases. Libraries of TCR beta came from quantitative 5'-RACE with molecular barcodes. TCRdb called the 5' RACE reads again in MiXCR, with one record for every CDR3 protein. The sample has 150,000 to 200,000 distinct CDR3 sequences, 18% seen once; the top ten hold approximately 7.8%. Whole-study findings and limits: The study identified a TCR beta motif of roughly eight highly homologous variants that appeared characteristic of ankylosing spondylitis blood. The study looked at matched synovial fluid samples from ankylosing spondylitis patients. Disease-linked clones were reported to be significantly enriched there. In reactive arthritis synovial fluid and blood, some motif variants had been reported before.

This clonotype was obtained from a male donor with ankylosing spondylitis or in good health (not recorded which). Specimen: blood, either unsorted or a sorted T cell fraction (not recorded which). The J gene is TRBJ2-3, the V gene TRBV6-1; D is possibly TRBD2 (6 bases). The CDR3 DNA reads TGTGCCAGCGGCCTGGGGGGTTGGGGTTCCGATACGCAGTATTTT. This encodes CASGLGGWGSDTQYF.